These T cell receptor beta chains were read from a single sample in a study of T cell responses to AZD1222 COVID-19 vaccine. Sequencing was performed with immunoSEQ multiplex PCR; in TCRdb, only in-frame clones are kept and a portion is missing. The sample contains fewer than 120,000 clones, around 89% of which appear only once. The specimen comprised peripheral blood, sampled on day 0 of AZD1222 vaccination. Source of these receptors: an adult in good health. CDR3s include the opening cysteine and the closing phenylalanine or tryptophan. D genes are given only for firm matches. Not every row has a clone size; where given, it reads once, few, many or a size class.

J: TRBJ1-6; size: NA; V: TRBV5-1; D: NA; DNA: TGCGCCAGCAGCTTATACCACAGGGTGGGGAATTCACCCCTCCACTTT; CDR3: CASSLYHRVGNSPLHF
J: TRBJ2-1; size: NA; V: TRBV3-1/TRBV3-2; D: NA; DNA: TGTGCCAGCAGCCACGCTCTGGGGGGGCCTGGCTCCTACAATGAGCAGTTCTTC; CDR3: CASSHALGGPGSYNEQFF
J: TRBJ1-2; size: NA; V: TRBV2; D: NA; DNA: TGTGCCAGCAGTTCCGGAGGCGGCGCTAACTATGGCTACACCTTC; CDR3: CASSSGGGANYGYTF
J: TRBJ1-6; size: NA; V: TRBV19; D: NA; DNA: TGTGCCAGTAGTATAGGCGGGGGATCGCATTCACCCCTCCACTTT; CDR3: CASSIGGGSHSPLHF
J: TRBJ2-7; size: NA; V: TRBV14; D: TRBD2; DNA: TGTGCCAGCAGCCAGGAGTCGAAGACTAGCGGGTTTTCCTACGAGCAGTACTTC; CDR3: CASSQESKTSGFSYEQYF
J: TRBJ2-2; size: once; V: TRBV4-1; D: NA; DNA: TGCGCCAGCAGCCAGGGACTCCAGGGACCCGGGGAGCTGTTTTTT; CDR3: CASSQGLQGPGELFF
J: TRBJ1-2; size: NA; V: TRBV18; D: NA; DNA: TGTGCCAGCTCACCGCGGCAGAACGATGGCTACACCTTC; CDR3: CASSPRQNDGYTF
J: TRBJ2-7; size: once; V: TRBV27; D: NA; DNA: TGTGCCAGCAGTTTGAGTGGGTACACCTACGAGCAGTACTTC; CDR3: CASSLSGYTYEQYF
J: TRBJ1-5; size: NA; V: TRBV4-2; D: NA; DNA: TGTGCCAGCAGCCAAAGGACCGGGGCCGATCAGCCCCAGCATTTT; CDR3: CASSQRTGADQPQHF
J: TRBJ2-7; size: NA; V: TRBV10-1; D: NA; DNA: TGCGCCAGCGAAATGAACAGAAACTCCTACGAGCAGTACTTC; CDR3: CASEMNRNSYEQYF